The 3 T cell receptor beta chains below were found in one sample sequenced in a study of blood T cell repertoires in COVID-19. Repertoires were generated with immunoSEQ multiplex PCR, while TCRdb's copy carries only in-frame clones and drops some. The sample includes around 310,000 clones, more than 75% of them seen just once. Sequencing input: peripheral blood. These receptors were taken from a woman aged 50 to 60 with active or convalescent COVID-19.

The chain recombines TRBV30 with TRBJ2-7, with a possible D match to TRBD1 (5 bases). The CDR3 runs 15 residues. V dropped 3 bases and J dropped 1 base, with 16 bases sitting between them. CDR1 and CDR2 from the germline V gene are GTSNPN and SVGIG (reference sequence). The CDR3 reads CAWRPQGFQSYEQYF. CDR3 nucleotide sequence: TGTGCCTGGAGACCTCAGGGATTTCAGTCCTACGAGCAGTACTTC.

The V gene is TRBV7-6, the J gene TRBJ2-1; D might be TRBD1 (5 bases). The CDR3 is made up of 13 amino acids. From germline, CDR1 is SGHVS and CDR2 FNYEAQ. V shed 4 bases and J shed 7 bases, with 11 bases lying between them. The DNA for the CDR3 is TGTGCCAGCAGCTCACAATACAGGAATGAGCAGTTCTTC. Translating it yields CASSSQYRNEQFF. The entire variable domain, with the rest obtained from reference TRBV7-6 and TRBJ2-1, is as follows: GAGVSQSPRYKVTKRGQDVALRCDPISGHVSLYWYRQALGQGPEFLTYFNYEAQQDKSGLPNDRFSAERPEGSISTLTIQRTEQRDSAMYRCASSSQYRNEQFFGPGTRLTVL.

This chain connects TRBV27 to TRBJ2-5, with 13 bases that match TRBD2. V trimming: 4 bases; J trimming: 4 bases; junction bases outside the gene matches: 6. In germline, CDR1 is MNHEY, CDR2 SMNVEV (reference sequence). This CDR3 region has 16 residues. In DNA, the CDR3 is TGTGCCAGCAGTTCCGGACTAGCGGGAGCCCCAGAGACCCAGTACTTC. Residues: CASSSGLAGAPETQYF.